This TCR beta chain was obtained from a study of siplizumab effects on memory and regulatory T cells. Turning to this clone: What it binds is not known.

Deletions cut 5 bases from V and 1 base from J, with 14 bases between. CDR3 length equals 15 residues. The germline gives CDR1 SGHDN, CDR2 FVKESK. Method: immunoSEQ multiplex PCR; TCRdb's copy keeps in-frame clones and lacks some. The repertoire holds some 100,000 clones, roughly 93% seen once, with under 8.5% in the top ten. Findings and limits, study-wide: Among alloreactive clones, only a minor fraction mapped to unstimulated subsets. The study found that mappable alloreactive CD4+ clones averaged about 70% Treg-derived with siplizumab and roughly 27% in controls.

This chain links TRBV14 with TRBJ2-5, with a tentative D call TRBD2 (5 bases). The sequence came from a human donor in good health. Sample: CD8+ T cells sorted from blood. CDR3 residues: CASSERRGFQETQYF. DNA of the CDR3: TGTGCCAGCAGCGAAAGACGGGGTTTCCAAGAGACCCAGTACTTC.